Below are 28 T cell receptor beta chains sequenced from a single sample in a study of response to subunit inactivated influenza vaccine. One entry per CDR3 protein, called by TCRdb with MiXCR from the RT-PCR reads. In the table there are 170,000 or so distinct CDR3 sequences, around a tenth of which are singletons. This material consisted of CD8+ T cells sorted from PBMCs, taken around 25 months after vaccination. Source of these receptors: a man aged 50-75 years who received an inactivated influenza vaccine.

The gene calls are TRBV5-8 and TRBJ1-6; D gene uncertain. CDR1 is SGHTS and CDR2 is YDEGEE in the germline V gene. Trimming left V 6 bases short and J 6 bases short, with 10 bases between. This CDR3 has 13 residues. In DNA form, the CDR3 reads TGTGCCAGCACAGCGACCTTTAATTCACCCCTCCACTTT. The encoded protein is CASTATFNSPLHF.

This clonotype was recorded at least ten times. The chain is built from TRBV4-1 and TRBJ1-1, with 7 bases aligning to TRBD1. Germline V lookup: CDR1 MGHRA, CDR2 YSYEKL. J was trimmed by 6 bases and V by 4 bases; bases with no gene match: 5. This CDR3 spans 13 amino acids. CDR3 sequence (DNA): TGCGCCAGCAGCCTCACAGGGGTAGCTGAAGCTTTCTTT. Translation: CASSLTGVAEAFF.

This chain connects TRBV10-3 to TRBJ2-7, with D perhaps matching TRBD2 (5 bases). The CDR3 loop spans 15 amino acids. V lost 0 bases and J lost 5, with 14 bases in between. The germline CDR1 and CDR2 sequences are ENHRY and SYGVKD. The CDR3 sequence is CAISESGEVWDEQYF. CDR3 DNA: TGTGCCATCAGTGAGTCGGGAGAAGTCTGGGACGAGCAGTACTTC.

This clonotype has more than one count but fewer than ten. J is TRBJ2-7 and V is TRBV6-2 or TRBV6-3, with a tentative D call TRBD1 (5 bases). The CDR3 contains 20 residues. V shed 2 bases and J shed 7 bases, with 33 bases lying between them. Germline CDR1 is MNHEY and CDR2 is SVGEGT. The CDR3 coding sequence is TGTGCCAGCAGTTACCCCGGGCCACCCCGACAGTTTGTCGGGCTACGGGAGCAGTACTTC. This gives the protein CASSYPGPPRQFVGLREQYF.

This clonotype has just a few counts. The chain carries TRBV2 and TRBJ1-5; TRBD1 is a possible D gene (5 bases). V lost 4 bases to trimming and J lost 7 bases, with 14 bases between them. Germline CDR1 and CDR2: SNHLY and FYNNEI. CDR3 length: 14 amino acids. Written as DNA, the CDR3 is TGTGCCAGCAGTGGTTTCAGGGTCGGACAGCCCCAGCATTTT. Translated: CASSGFRVGQPQHF.

CDR3 nucleotides: TGTGCCAGCAGCTTGGCAGGGGGGGCGGTTTTGGAGACCCAGTACTTC. It yields the protein CASSLAGGAVLETQYF. The chain joins TRBV5-6 to TRBJ2-5; the D call may be TRBD1 or TRBD2 (7 bases each). This CDR3 spans 16 amino acids. The germline CDR1 and CDR2 sequences are SGHDT and YYEEEE. The ends were cut back, 0 bases at V and 5 bases at J, with 17 bases in the middle.

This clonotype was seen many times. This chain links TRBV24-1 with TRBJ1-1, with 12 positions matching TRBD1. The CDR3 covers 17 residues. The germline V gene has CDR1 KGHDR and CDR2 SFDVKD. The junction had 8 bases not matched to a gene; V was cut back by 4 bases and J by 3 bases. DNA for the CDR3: TGTGCCACCAGTGAGCCCGGGACAGGGGGCCTAGACACTGAAGCTTTCTTT. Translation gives CATSEPGTGGLDTEAFF.

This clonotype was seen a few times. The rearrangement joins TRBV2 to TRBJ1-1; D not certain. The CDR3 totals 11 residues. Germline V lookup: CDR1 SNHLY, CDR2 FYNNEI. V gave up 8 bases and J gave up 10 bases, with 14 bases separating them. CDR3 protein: CASFGVEGAFF. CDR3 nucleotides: TGTGCCAGCTTTGGGGTTGAGGGAGCTTTCTTT.

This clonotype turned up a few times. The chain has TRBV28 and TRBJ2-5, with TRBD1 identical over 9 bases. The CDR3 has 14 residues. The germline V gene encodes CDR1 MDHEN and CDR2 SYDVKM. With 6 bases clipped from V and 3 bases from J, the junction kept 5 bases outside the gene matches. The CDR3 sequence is CASRPWTGEETQYF. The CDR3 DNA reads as TGTGCCAGCAGGCCTTGGACAGGGGAAGAGACCCAGTACTTC.

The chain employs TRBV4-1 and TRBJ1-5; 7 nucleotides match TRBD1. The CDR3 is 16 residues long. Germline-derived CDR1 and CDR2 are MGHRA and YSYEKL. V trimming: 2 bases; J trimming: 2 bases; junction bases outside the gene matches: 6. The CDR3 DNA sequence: TGCGCCAGCAGCCAAATAGACAGGGCGGGCAATCAGCCCCAGCATTTT. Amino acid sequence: CASSQIDRAGNQPQHF.

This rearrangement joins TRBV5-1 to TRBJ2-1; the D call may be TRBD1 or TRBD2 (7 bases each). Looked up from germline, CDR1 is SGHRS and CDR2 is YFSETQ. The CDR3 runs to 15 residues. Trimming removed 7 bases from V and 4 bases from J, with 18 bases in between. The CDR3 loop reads CASQPAGGGYNEQFF. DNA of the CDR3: TGCGCCAGCCAGCCCGCAGGGGGGGGTTACAATGAGCAGTTCTTC.

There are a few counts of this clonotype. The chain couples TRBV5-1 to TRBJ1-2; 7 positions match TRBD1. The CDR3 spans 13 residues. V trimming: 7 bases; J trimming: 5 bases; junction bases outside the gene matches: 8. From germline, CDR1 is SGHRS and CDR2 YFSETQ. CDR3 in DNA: TGCGCCAGCGCCGGGACAGATCGGTATGGCTACACCTTC. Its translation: CASAGTDRYGYTF.

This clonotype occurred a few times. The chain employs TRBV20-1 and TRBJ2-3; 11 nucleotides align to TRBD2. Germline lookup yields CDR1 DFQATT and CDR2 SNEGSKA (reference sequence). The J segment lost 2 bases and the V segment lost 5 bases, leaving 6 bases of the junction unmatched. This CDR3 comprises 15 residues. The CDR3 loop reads CSASGLADTTDTQYF. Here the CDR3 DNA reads TGCAGTGCTTCGGGACTAGCGGACACCACAGATACGCAGTATTTT.

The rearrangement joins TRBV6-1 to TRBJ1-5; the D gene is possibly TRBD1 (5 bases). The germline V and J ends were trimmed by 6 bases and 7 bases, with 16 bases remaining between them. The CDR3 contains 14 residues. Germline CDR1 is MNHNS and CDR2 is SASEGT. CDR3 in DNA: TGTGCCAGCAGCCCCCGTGGGGCGAAACAGCCCCAGCATTTT. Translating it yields CASSPRGAKQPQHF.

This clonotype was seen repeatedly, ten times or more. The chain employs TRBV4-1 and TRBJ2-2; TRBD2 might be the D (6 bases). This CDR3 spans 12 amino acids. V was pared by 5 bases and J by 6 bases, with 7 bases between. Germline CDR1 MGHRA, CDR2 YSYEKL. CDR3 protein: CASSWDSGELFF. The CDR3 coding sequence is TGCGCCAGCAGCTGGGACTCCGGGGAGCTGTTTTTT.

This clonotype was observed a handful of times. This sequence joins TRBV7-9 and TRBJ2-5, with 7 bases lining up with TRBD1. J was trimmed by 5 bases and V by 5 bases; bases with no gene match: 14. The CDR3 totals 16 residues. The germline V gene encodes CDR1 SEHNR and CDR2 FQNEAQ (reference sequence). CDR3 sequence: CASSPRQGSTLETQYF. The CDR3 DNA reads TGTGCCAGCAGCCCCCGACAGGGATCGACTTTGGAGACCCAGTACTTC.

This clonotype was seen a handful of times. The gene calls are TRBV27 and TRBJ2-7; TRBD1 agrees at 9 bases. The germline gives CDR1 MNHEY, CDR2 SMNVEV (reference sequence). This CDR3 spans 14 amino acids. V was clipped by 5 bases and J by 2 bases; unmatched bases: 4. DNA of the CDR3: TGTGCCAGCAGTCCGACAGGGGGAACCTACGAGCAGTACTTC. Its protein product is CASSPTGGTYEQYF.

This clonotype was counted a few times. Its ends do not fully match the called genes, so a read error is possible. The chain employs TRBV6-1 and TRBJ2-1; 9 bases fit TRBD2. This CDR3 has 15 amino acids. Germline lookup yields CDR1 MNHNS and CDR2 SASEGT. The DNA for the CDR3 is TGTGCCAGCAGAGAAGCGGGGGGTCTCTACAATGAGCAGTTCTTC. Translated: CASREAGGLYNEQFF.

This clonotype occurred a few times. In DNA, the CDR3 is TGCGCCAGCAGTGAGGGGCCGGACTCCTACGAGCAGTACTTC. Encoded protein: CASSEGPDSYEQYF. The chain has TRBV10-2 and TRBJ2-7; D ambiguous. V lost 2 bases and J 0 bases, leaving 8 bases between the germline ends. The CDR3 runs to 14 residues. CDR1 is WSHSY and CDR2 is SAAADI in the germline V gene.

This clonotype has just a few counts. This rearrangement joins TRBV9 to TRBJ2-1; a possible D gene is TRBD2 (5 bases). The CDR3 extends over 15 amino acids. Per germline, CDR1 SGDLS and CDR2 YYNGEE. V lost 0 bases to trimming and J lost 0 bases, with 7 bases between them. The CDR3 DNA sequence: TGTGCCAGCAGCGTAGGGACTTTCTCCTACAATGAGCAGTTCTTC. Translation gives CASSVGTFSYNEQFF.

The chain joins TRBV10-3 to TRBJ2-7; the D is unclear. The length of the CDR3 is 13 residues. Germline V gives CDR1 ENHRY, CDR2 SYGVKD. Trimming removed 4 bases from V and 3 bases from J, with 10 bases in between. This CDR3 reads CAISVGERYEQYF. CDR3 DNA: TGTGCCATCAGTGTAGGAGAACGCTACGAGCAGTACTTC.

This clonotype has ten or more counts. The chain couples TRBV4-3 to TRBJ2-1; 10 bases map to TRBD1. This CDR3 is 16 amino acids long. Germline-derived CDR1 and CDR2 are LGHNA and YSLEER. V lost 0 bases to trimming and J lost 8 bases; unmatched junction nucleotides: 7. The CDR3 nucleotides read TGCGCCAGCAGCCAAGATGACAGGGGGCTTGGGGATGAGCAGTTCTTC. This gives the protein CASSQDDRGLGDEQFF.

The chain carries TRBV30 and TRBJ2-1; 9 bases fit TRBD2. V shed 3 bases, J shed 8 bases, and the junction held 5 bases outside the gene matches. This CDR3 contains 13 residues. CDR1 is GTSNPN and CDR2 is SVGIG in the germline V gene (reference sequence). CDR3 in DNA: TGTGCCTGGAGGCGGGAGGGAAGGGATGAGCAGTTCTTC. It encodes CAWRREGRDEQFF.

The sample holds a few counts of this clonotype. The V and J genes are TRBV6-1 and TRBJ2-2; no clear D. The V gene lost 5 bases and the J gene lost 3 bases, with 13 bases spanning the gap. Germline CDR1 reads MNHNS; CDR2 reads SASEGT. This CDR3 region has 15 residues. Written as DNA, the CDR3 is TGTGCCAGCAGTAGCAGTGGGGTACACACCGGGGAGCTGTTTTTT. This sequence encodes CASSSSGVHTGELFF.

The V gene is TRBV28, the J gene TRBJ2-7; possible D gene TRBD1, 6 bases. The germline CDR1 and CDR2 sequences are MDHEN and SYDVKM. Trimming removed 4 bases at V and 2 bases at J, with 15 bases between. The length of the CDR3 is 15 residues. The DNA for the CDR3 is TGTGCCAGCAGTTCCCCGGGACACGGACCCTACGAGCAGTACTTC. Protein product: CASSSPGHGPYEQYF. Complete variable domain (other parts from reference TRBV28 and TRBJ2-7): DVKVTQSSRYLVKRTGEKVFLECVQDMDHENMFWYRQDPGLGLRLIYFSYDVKMKEKGDIPEGYSVSREKKERFSLILESASTNQTSMYLCASSSPGHGPYEQYFGPGTRLTVT.

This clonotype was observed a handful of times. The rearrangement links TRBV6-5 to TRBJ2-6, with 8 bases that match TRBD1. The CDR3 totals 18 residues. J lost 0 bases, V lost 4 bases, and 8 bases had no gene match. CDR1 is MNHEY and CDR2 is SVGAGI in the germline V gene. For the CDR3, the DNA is TGTGCCAGCAGTTCCATGGACAGGGAGTACTCTGGGGCCAACGTCCTGACTTTC. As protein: CASSSMDREYSGANVLTF.

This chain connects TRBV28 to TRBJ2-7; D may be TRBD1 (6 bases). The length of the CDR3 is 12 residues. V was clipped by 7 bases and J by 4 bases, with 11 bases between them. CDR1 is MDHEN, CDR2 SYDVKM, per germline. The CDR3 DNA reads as TGTGCCAGCAAGCGAGGGGGTTACGAGCAGTACTTC. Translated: CASKRGGYEQYF.

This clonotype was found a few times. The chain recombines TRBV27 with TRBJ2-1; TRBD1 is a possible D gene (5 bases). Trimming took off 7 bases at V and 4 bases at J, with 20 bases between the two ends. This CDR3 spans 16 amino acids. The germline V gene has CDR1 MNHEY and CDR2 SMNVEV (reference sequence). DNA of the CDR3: TGTGCCAGCAAGGCAGGGTTGGGGCTAGTTTACAATGAGCAGTTCTTC. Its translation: CASKAGLGLVYNEQFF.